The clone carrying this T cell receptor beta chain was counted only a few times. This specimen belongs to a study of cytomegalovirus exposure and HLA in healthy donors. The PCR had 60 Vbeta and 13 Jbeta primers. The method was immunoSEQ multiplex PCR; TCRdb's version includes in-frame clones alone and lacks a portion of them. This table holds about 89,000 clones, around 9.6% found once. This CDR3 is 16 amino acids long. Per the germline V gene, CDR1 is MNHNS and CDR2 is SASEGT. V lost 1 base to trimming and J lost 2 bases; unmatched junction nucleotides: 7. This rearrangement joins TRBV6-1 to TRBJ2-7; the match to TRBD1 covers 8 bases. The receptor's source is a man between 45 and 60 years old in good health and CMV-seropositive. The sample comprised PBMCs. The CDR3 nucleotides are TGTGCCAGCAGTGAAGTGTTCCGGACAGGGCCCTACGAGCAGTACTTC. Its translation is CASSEVFRTGPYEQYF.